The following is a T cell receptor (beta chain) sequence with its context. This entry comes from a study of technical replicates of blood from a few donors. Measured with immunoSEQ multiplex PCR; TCRdb has only the in-frame clones, and not every one. The sample has more than 80,000 clones, over 90% seen once. Trimming cost V 0 bases and J 5 bases; bases outside gene matches: 4. Germline CDR1 reads GTSNPN; CDR2 reads SVGIG (reference sequence). CDR3 length equals 15 residues. The specimen was T cells isolated from PBMCs. This receptor was identified in a human donor in good health. The chain couples TRBV30 to TRBJ2-3, with 11 bases matching TRBD2. The CDR3 reads CAWSVGLAEEDTQYF. CDR3 coding DNA: TGTGCCTGGAGTGTGGGACTAGCGGAAGAAGATACGCAGTATTTT.